This T cell receptor (beta chain) is from a study of blood T cell repertoires in COVID-19. Across the study: Specimens from acute and convalescent COVID-19 originated in the United States, Italy and Spain.

Germline-derived CDR1 and CDR2 are SGHRS and YFSETQ. The junction had 5 bases not matched to a gene; V was cut back by 5 bases and J by 4 bases. The CDR3 is 13 residues long. Assay used: immunoSEQ multiplex PCR; TCRdb lists only in-frame clones, some missing. The table includes around 170,000 clones, about 88% detected once. The sample taken for sequencing was PBMCs or T cells enriched from blood (not recorded which). The V call is TRBV5-1, the J call TRBJ2-7; 8 nucleotides align to TRBD1. The sequence was collected from a woman aged 50 to 65 who had recovered from COVID-19. CDR3 coding DNA: TGCGCCAGCAGTCCGCAGGGGGCGTACGAGCAGTACTTC. It encodes CASSPQGAYEQYF.